The clone carrying this TCR beta chain was counted ten times or more. Carried by each TCR cDNA molecule was a unique molecular identifier. Each CDR3 protein is one row after TCRdb ran MiXCR on the 5' RACE reads. The repertoire holds around 60,000 distinct CDR3 sequences, with about 8% as singletons. This sample was included in a study of spatial heterogeneity in lung cancer. The time point denotes: sample taken at primary tumor resection. The input material, whole RNA from tumor, nontumor lung or frozen PBMC, was sequenced unsorted. This material consisted of PBMCs, taken at surgery. The source is a female donor with early-stage non-small cell lung cancer.

CDR3 sequence reads: CASSELYMAKNIQYF. The CDR3 coding sequence is TGTGCCAGCAGTGAGCTTTATATGGCCAAAAACATTCAGTACTTC. The J gene is TRBJ2-4, the V gene TRBV2, with D unclear. The CDR3 is 15 amino acids. The V gene's germline CDR1 is SNHLY and CDR2 FYNNEI. With 3 bases removed from V and 1 base from J, the gap between germline ends came to 10 bases.